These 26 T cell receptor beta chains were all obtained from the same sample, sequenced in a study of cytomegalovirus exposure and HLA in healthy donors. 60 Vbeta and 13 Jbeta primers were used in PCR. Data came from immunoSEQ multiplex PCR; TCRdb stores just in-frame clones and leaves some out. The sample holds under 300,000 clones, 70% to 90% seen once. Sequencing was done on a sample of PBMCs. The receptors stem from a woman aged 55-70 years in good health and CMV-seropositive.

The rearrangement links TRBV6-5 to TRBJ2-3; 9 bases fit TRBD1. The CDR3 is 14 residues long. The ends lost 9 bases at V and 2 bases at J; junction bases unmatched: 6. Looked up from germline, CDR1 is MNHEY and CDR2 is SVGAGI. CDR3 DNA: TGTGCCAGTCCGGGACAGGGAACCACAGATACGCAGTATTTT. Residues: CASPGQGTTDTQYF.

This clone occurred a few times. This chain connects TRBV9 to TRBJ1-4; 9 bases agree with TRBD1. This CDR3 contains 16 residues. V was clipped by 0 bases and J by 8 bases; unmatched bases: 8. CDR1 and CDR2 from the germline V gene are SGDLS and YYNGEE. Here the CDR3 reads CASSVGGTGGGEKLFF. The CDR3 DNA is TGTGCCAGCAGCGTAGGAGGAACAGGGGGCGGAGAAAAACTGTTTTTT. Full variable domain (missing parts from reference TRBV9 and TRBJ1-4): DSGVTQTPKHLITATGQRVTLRCSPRSGDLSVYWYQQSLDQGLQFLIQYYNGEERAKGNILERFSAQQFPDLHSELNLSSLELGDSALYFCASSVGGTGGGEKLFFGSGTQLSVL.

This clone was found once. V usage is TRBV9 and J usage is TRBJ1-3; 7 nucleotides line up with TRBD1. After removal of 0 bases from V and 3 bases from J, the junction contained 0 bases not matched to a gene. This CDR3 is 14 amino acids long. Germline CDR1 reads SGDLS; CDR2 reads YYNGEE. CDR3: CASSVDRGGNTIYF. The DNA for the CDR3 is TGTGCCAGCAGCGTAGACAGGGGTGGAAACACCATATATTTT.

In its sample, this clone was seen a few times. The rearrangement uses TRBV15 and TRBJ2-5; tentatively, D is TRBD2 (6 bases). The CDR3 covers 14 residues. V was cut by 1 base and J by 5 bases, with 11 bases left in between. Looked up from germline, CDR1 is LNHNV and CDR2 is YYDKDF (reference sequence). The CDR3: CATSRGRARETQYF. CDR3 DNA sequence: TGTGCCACCAGCAGAGGGAGGGCGAGGGAGACCCAGTACTTC.

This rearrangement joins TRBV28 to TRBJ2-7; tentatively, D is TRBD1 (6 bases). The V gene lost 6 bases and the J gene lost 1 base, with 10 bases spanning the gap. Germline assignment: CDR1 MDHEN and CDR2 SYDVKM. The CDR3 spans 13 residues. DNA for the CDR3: TGTGCCAGCAGCACCGACAGGTCCTACGAGCAGTACTTC. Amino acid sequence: CASSTDRSYEQYF.

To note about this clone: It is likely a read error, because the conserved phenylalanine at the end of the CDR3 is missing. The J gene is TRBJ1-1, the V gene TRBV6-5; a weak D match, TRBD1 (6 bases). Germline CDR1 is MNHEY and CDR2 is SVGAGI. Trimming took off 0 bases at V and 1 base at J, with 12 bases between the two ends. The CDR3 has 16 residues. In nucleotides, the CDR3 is TGTGCCAGCAGTTACTCCCCCCAGGGGTGGAACACTGAAGCTTTCCTT. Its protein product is CASSYSPQGWNTEAFL.

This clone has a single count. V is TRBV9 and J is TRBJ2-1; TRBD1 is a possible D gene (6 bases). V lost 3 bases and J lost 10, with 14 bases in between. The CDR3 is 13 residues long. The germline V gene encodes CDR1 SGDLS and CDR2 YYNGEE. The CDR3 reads CASSANRAGEQFF. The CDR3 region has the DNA TGTGCCAGCAGCGCAAACAGGGCCGGAGAGCAGTTCTTC.

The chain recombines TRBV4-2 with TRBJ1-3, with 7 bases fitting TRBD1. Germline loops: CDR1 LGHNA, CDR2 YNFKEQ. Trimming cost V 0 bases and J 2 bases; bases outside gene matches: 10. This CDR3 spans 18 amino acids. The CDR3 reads CASSQDAGWTGPGNTIYF. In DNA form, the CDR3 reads TGTGCCAGCAGCCAAGATGCCGGGTGGACAGGCCCTGGAAACACCATATATTTT.

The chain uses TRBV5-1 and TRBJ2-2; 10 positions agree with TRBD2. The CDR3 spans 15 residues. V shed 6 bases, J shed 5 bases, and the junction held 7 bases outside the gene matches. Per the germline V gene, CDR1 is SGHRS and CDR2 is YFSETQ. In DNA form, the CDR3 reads TGCGCCAGCAACTTTCTAGCGGGAGATACCGGGGAGCTGTTTTTT. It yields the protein CASNFLAGDTGELFF. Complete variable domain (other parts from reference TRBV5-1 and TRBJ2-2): KAGVTQTPRYLIKTRGQQVTLSCSPISGHRSVSWYQQTPGQGLQFLFEYFSETQRNKGNFPGRFSGRQFSNSRSEMNVSTLELGDSALYLCASNFLAGDTGELFFGEGSRLTVL.

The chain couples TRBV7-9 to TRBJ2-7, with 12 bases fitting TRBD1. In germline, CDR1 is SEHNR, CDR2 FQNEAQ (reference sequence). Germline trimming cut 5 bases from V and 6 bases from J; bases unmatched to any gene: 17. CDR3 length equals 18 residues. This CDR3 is CASSHYPGQGAKSLEQYF. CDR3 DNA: TGTGCCAGCAGCCATTATCCGGGACAGGGGGCGAAATCTCTCGAGCAGTACTTC.

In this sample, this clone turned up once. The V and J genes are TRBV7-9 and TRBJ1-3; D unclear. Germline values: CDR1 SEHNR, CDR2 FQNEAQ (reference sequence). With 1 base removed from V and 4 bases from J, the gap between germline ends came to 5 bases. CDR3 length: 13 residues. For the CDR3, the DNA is TGTGCCAGCAGCTTAGTACAGGGAAACACCATATATTTT. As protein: CASSLVQGNTIYF.

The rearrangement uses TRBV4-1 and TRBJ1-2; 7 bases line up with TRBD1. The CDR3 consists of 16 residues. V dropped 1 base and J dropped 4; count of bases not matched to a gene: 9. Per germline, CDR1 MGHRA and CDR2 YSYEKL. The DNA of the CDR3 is TGCGCCAGCAGCCAAGTTAGGACAGGTGACCTCTATGGCTACACCTTC. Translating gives CASSQVRTGDLYGYTF.

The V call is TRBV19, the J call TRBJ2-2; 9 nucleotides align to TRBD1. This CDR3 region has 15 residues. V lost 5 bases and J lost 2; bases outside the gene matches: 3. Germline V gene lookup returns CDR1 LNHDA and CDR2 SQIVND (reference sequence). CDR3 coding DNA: TGTGCCAGTAGTTGGGGACAGGGAAACACCGGGGAGCTGTTTTTT. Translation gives CASSWGQGNTGELFF.

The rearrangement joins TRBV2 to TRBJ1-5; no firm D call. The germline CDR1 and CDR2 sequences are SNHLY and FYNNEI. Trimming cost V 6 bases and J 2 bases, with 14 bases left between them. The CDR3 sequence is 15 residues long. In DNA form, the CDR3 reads TGTGCCAGCAGCCGCGGGGTGGAAGGCAATCAGCCCCAGCATTTT. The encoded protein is CASSRGVEGNQPQHF. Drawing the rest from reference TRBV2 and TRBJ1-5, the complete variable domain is EPEVTQTPSHQVTQMGQEVILRCVPISNHLYFYWYRQILGQKVEFLVSFYNNEISEKSEIFDDQFSVERPDGSNFTLKIRSTKLEDSAMYFCASSRGVEGNQPQHFGDGTRLSIL.

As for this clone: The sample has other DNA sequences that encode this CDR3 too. CDR3: CASSSGQSTDTQYF. In nucleotides, the CDR3 is TGCGCCAGCAGCTCGGGACAAAGCACAGATACGCAGTATTTT. The chain employs TRBV5-1 and TRBJ2-3; a possible D gene is TRBD1 (6 bases). The CDR3 has 14 residues. Deletions cut 3 bases from V and 0 bases from J, with 8 bases between. From germline, CDR1 is SGHRS and CDR2 YFSETQ.

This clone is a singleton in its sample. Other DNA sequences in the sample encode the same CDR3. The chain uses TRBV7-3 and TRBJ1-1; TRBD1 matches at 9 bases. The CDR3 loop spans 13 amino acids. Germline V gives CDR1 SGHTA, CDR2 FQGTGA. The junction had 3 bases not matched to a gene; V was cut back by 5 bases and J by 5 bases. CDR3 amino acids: CASSATGGTEAFF. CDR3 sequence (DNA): TGTGCCAGCAGCGCGACAGGGGGGACTGAAGCTTTCTTT.

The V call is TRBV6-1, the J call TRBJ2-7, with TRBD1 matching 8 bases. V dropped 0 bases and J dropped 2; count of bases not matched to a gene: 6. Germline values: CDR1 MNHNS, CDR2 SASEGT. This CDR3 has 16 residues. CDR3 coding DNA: TGTGCCAGCAGTGAAGCGACGACAGGGGCTACCTACGAGCAGTACTTC. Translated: CASSEATTGATYEQYF.

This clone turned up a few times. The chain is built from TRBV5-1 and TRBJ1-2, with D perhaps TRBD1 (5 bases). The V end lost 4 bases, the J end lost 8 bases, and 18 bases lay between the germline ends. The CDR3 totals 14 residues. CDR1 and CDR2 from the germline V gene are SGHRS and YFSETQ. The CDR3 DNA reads TGCGCCAGCAGCCCAGGGCCTCGCCAGAGAGGCTACACCTTC. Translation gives CASSPGPRQRGYTF. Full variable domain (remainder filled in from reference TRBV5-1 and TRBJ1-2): KAGVTQTPRYLIKTRGQQVTLSCSPISGHRSVSWYQQTPGQGLQFLFEYFSETQRNKGNFPGRFSGRQFSNSRSEMNVSTLELGDSALYLCASSPGPRQRGYTFGSGTRLTVV.

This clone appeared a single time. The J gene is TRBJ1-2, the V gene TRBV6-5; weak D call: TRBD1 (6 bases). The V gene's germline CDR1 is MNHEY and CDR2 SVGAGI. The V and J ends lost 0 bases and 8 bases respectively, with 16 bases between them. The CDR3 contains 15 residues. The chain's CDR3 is CASSYSLGALGGYTF. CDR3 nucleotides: TGTGCCAGCAGTTACTCGTTGGGGGCGTTAGGGGGCTACACCTTC.

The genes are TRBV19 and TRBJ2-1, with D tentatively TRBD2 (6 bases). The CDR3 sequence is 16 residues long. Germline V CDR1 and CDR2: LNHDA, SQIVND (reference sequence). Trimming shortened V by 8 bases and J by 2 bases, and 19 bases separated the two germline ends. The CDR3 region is CASSLASSSAYNEQFF. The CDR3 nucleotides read TGTGCCAGTTCTCTAGCGTCTTCAAGCGCCTACAATGAGCAGTTCTTC.

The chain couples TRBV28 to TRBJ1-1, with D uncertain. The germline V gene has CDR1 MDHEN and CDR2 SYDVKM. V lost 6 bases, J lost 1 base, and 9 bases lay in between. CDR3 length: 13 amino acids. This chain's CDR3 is CASRGPWNTEAFF. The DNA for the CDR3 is TGTGCCAGCAGGGGCCCCTGGAACACTGAAGCTTTCTTT.

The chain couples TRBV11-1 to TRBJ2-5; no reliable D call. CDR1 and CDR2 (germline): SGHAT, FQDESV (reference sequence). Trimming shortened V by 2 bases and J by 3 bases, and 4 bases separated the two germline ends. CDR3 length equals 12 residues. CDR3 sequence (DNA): TGTGCCAGCAGCTTAACTGAAGAGACCCAGTACTTC. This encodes CASSLTEETQYF.

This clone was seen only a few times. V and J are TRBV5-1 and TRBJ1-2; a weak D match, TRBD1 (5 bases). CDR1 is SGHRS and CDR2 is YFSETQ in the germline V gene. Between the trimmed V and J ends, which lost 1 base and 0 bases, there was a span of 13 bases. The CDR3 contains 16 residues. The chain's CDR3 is CASSLNQGTSNYGYTF. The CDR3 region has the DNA TGCGCCAGCAGCTTGAACCAGGGAACCTCTAACTATGGCTACACCTTC.

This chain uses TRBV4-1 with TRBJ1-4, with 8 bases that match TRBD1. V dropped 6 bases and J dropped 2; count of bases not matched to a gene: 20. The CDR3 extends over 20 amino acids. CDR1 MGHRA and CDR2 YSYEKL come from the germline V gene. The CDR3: CASRPQGANGVLLTNEKLFF. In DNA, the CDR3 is TGCGCCAGCAGGCCGCAGGGGGCGAATGGGGTTTTGTTGACTAATGAAAAACTGTTTTTT.

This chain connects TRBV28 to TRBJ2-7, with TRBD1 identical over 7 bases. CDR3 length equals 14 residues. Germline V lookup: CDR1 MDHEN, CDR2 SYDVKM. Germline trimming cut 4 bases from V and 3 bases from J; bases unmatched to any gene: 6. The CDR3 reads CASSYRGSFYEQYF. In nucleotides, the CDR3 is TGTGCCAGCAGTTACAGGGGTTCCTTCTACGAGCAGTACTTC.

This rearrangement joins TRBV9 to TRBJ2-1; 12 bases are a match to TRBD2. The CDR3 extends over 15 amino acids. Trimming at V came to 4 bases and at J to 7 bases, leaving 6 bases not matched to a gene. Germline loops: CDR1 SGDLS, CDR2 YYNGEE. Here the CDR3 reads CASSLFGTSGNEQFF. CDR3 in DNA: TGTGCCAGCAGCCTCTTCGGGACTAGCGGGAATGAGCAGTTCTTC. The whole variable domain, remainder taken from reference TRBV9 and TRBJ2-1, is DSGVTQTPKHLITATGQRVTLRCSPRSGDLSVYWYQQSLDQGLQFLIQYYNGEERAKGNILERFSAQQFPDLHSELNLSSLELGDSALYFCASSLFGTSGNEQFFGPGTRLTVL.